These T cell receptor beta chains were read from a single sample in a study of cytomegalovirus exposure and HLA in healthy donors. The method was immunoSEQ multiplex PCR; TCRdb's version includes in-frame clones alone and lacks a portion of them. In the table there are fewer than 350,000 clones, 70% to 90% of which are singletons. Sequencing was carried out using PBMCs. Receptors originate from a young woman in good health and CMV-seronegative. The CDR3 runs from the conserved cysteine through the conserved F or W. A D gene is named only where the DNA matches it firmly. Only part of the rows carry a size: once, few, many, or a class if the clone is expanded.

>TRBV15|TRBD1|TRBJ2-7|-
TGTGCCACCCGGACAGGGGCGACCTACGAGCAGTACTTC
CATRTGATYEQYF
>TRBV5-1|-|TRBJ1-1|-
TGCGCCAGCACCGGACTCGTAGGGAGAAACACTGAAGCTTTCTTT
CASTGLVGRNTEAFF
>TRBV30|-|TRBJ2-5|-
TGTGCCTGGAGTTCAGGGATTCAAGAGACCCAGTACTTC
CAWSSGIQETQYF
>TRBV5-1|-|TRBJ2-7|-
TGCGCCAGCAGCTTGCGGTCTTCTACCCTGGAGCAGTACTTC
CASSLRSSTLEQYF
>TRBV11-1|-|TRBJ2-7|-
TGTGCCAGCAGCTTGTGGCAGGACTCCTACGAGCAGTACTTC
CASSLWQDSYEQYF
>TRBV7-3|TRBD2|TRBJ2-2|-
TGTGCCAGCAGCCGGCTAGCGGATTCGAACACCGGGGAGCTGTTTTTT
CASSRLADSNTGELFF
>TRBV7-8|TRBD2|TRBJ2-3|-
TGTGCCAGCGGATCGGCGGGAGTTACAGATACGCAGTATTTT
CASGSAGVTDTQYF
>TRBV4-2|-|TRBJ1-2|-
TGTGCCAGCAGCCAAGATCCACTGGAGTCCGGCTATGGCTACACCTTC
CASSQDPLESGYGYTF
>TRBV28|TRBD1|TRBJ2-1|once
TGTGCCAGCGGCCTCCTCGGGACAGGCAATGAGCAGTTCTTC
CASGLLGTGNEQFF
>TRBV11-2|TRBD1|TRBJ1-2|-
TGTGCCAGCAGCTTAGCCCAGGGGACAGCCCTTGGCTACACCTTC
CASSLAQGTALGYTF
>TRBV7-8|-|TRBJ2-2|-
TGTGCCAGCAGCGCGTTGGAGACAGCCGGGGAGCTGTTTTTT
CASSALETAGELFF
>TRBV9|TRBD1|TRBJ2-7|-
TGTGCCAGCAGCGCACAGACGACAGGGGCCCGGTCCGAGCAGTACTTC
CASSAQTTGARSEQYF
>TRBV9|-|TRBJ2-7|-
TGTGCCAGCAGCTATGGACAGTCCTACGAGCAGTACTTC
CASSYGQSYEQYF
>TRBV27|-|TRBJ1-3|-
TGTGCCAGCAGTTCGGTGAAGGGGCCGGCTGGAAACACCATATATTTT
CASSSVKGPAGNTIYF
>TRBV7-8|-|TRBJ1-2|-
TGTGCCAGCAGCTCGCCCGAAAGGCCGGGGGGCTACACCTTC
CASSSPERPGGYTF
>TRBV5-5|-|TRBJ2-1|-
TGTGCCAGCAGCTTGGGCAGGGTGGGCAGTGAGCAGTTCTTC
CASSLGRVGSEQFF
>TRBV19|TRBD1|TRBJ2-7|-
TGTGCCAGTAGTATCCGACAGGGGGCCTACGAGCAGTACTTC
CASSIRQGAYEQYF
>TRBV5-1|-|TRBJ1-1|once
TGCGCCAGCAGCGGGGCACCAGGAAACACTGAAGCTTTCTTT
CASSGAPGNTEAFF
>TRBV29-1|TRBD1|TRBJ1-2|-
TGCAGCGTTTCGGGACAGGGGCCCTCTAACTATGGCTACACCTTC
CSVSGQGPSNYGYTF
>TRBV5-6|-|TRBJ1-5|-
TGTGCCAGCAGCTTGGGGAGGCTTAAGCCCCAGCATTTT
CASSLGRLKPQHF
>TRBV5-1|-|TRBJ2-7|-
TGCGCCAGCAGCTTGGGACACGGGATTAGCGAGCAGTACTTC
CASSLGHGISEQYF
>TRBV4-2|-|TRBJ2-7|few
TGTGCCAGCAGCCAAGCTACAGGTGCGGCAGCGTCCTACGAGCAGTACTTC
CASSQATGAAASYEQYF
>TRBV4-1|TRBD2|TRBJ2-7|-
TGCGCCAGCAGCCAACCGTGGGCGGGAGCGGGCGAGCAGTACTTC
CASSQPWAGAGEQYF
>TRBV20-1|TRBD1|TRBJ1-5|once
TGCAGCGCCACAGGGGGCCAGCCCCAGCATTTT
CSATGGQPQHF
>TRBV21-1|-|TRBJ1-1|-
TGTGCCAGCAGCAAGTTGGGCCCCAACACTGAAGCTTTCTTT
CASSKLGPNTEAFF
>TRBV9|TRBD1|TRBJ2-2|-
TGTGCCAGCAGTCCTACAGGGGTCTTGGACACCGGGGAGCTGTTTTTT
CASSPTGVLDTGELFF
>TRBV9|-|TRBJ2-1|-
TGTGCCAGCAGCGTAGGGGGGCTCCCCAATGGACAGTTCTTC
CASSVGGLPNGQFF
>TRBV30|-|TRBJ2-7|once
TGTGCCTGGAGCGTCACGACCAGGGGCCCCGCCGAGCAGTACTTC
CAWSVTTRGPAEQYF
>TRBV5-1|TRBD2|TRBJ2-2|-
TGCGCCAGCAGCCCCACCGGGACTAGCGCTCCGGGGGAGCTGTTTTTT
CASSPTGTSAPGELFF
>TRBV28|-|TRBJ2-7|few
TGTGCCAGCGGTGCTGGCGGGAACGTACCCTACGAGCAGTACTTC
CASGAGGNVPYEQYF
>TRBV9|-|TRBJ1-1|-
TGTGCCAGCAGCGTAGGAGGGCGCACTGAAGCTTTCTTT
CASSVGGRTEAFF
>TRBV29-1|TRBD1|TRBJ1-4|-
TGCAGCGTTGCGGGGCAGGGGGATGAAAAACTGTTTTTT
CSVAGQGDEKLFF
>TRBV5-4|TRBD2|TRBJ2-7|once
TGTGCCAGCAGCTTGTCGGTAGCGGGGGATTACGAGCAGTACTTC
CASSLSVAGDYEQYF
>TRBV2|TRBD2|TRBJ2-1|-
TGTGCCAGCAGTGGAAGCAGTAGCGGGAGCTCCTACAATGAGCAGTTCTTC
CASSGSSSGSSYNEQFF
>TRBV12-5|TRBD2|TRBJ2-1|-
TGTGCTAGTGCCAATTGGCGGGGGGTATACAATGAGCAGTTCTTC
CASANWRGVYNEQFF
>TRBV4-1|-|TRBJ2-1|once
TGCGCCAGCAGCCACCTTCGTGGGCTCTACAATGAGCAGTTCTTC
CASSHLRGLYNEQFF
>TRBV5-1|TRBD1|TRBJ1-5|many
TGCGCCAGCAGCTCCCAGGGGGGTCAGCCCCAGCATTTT
CASSSQGGQPQHF
>TRBV9|TRBD2|TRBJ2-2|-
TGTGCCAGCAGAGCTAGCGGACCGAACACCGGGGAGCTGTTTTTT
CASRASGPNTGELFF
>TRBV28|-|TRBJ2-3|-
TGTGCCAGCAGCCGCCCGGTAGGGGCGTCGGGCACAGATACGCAGTATTTT
CASSRPVGASGTDTQYF
>TRBV11-1|-|TRBJ1-4|-
TGTGCCAGCAGCTTAGCGGAGTGGGAGGCTAATGAAAAACTGTTTTTT
CASSLAEWEANEKLFF
>TRBV5-1|TRBD2|TRBJ2-2|-
TGCGCCAGCAGCTTGTGGGGAGCGGGGGACACCGGGGAGCTGTTTTTT
CASSLWGAGDTGELFF
>TRBV30|-|TRBJ1-2|few
TGTGCCTGGAGTGGAGAAGTGTATGGCTACACCTTC
CAWSGEVYGYTF
>TRBV19|-|TRBJ1-1|-
TGTGCCAGCCTAGATAGAGAGATGAACACTGAAGCTTTCTTT
CASLDREMNTEAFF
>TRBV9|-|TRBJ1-5|-
TGTGCCAGCAGCAAGGGAGATAGCAATCAGCCCCAGCATTTT
CASSKGDSNQPQHF
>TRBV19|TRBD2|TRBJ2-2|-
TGTGCCAGTAGTATAGGAGCGGGGGCCGGGGAGCTGTTTTTT
CASSIGAGAGELFF
>TRBV28|-|TRBJ2-1|-
TGTGCCAGCAGTCCCATTCCCAGCGACTCCTACAATGAGCAGTTCTTC
CASSPIPSDSYNEQFF
>TRBV27|-|TRBJ2-7|once
TGTGCCAGCAGTTTCCAGGGAAACTCCTACGAGCAGTACTTC
CASSFQGNSYEQYF
>TRBV6-5|TRBD2|TRBJ2-1|-
TGTGCCAGCAGTTACACCCTTAGCGGGAGTTTGAATGAGCAGTTCTTC
CASSYTLSGSLNEQFF
>TRBV5-1|TRBD2|TRBJ2-3|-
TGCGCCAGCTGTTTAGCGGGGACGGTTAGCACAGATACGCAGTATTTT
CASCLAGTVSTDTQYF
>TRBV4-3|TRBD2|TRBJ2-5|-
TGCGCCAGCAGCCCGACCTTCCCTAGCGGGTGGGAGACCCAGTACTTC
CASSPTFPSGWETQYF
>TRBV2|TRBD1|TRBJ2-7|-
TGTGCCAACGCCCGGGACAGTGGAACCTACGAGCAGTACTTC
CANARDSGTYEQYF
>TRBV5-4|TRBD1|TRBJ1-1|-
TGTGCCAGCAGCTACAGGGGGCTAGGGAACACTGAAGCTTTCTTT
CASSYRGLGNTEAFF
>TRBV4-2|-|TRBJ2-7|-
TGTGCCAGCAGCGCGGGTGGGGGCGAAAACTACGAGCAGTACTTC
CASSAGGGENYEQYF
>TRBV9|-|TRBJ1-4|once
TGTGCCAGCAGCGTAGGCGGAGATAATGAAAAACTGTTTTTT
CASSVGGDNEKLFF
>TRBV5-4|TRBD1|TRBJ1-5|once
TGTGCCAGCAGCTTGGCAGGGGCAGGGGGGAATCAGCCCCAGCATTTT
CASSLAGAGGNQPQHF
>TRBV28|TRBD1|TRBJ2-1|-
TGTGCCAGCAGTTACGGACAGGGAAGCTCCTACAATGAGCAGTTCTTC
CASSYGQGSSYNEQFF
>TRBV5-5|-|TRBJ1-5|-
TGTGCCAGCAGCTTTGGACAGACAAATCAGCCCCAGCATTTT
CASSFGQTNQPQHF
>TRBV14|-|TRBJ2-1|-
TGTGCCAGCAGCTACGGGAGCCCCTCCTACAATGAGCAGTTCTTC
CASSYGSPSYNEQFF